The clone carrying this T cell receptor beta chain appeared once. This may arise from a read error, as a much more abundant clone is one base away. These data are taken from a study of CD8 T cells in Susac syndrome. The CDR3 runs 11 residues. Per germline, CDR1 MNHEY and CDR2 SVGAGI. Trimming stripped 6 bases from V and 6 bases from J, with 7 bases between. RNA amounts of roughly 0.45 to 1 ug underwent reverse transcription with random hexamers. TCRdb reprocessed the immunoSEQ multiplex PCR reads with MiXCR, giving one entry per CDR3 protein. The sample contains just over 150,000 distinct CDR3 sequences, approximately 95% of which appear only once.

The receptor was isolated from a human donor with Susac syndrome. Sequencing used CD4+ T cells from PBMCs. The genes are TRBV6-5 and TRBJ2-3; D is undetermined. CDR3 nucleotide sequence: TGTGCCAGCAGATTGGGGGATACGCAGTATTTT. Protein: CASRLGDTQYF.